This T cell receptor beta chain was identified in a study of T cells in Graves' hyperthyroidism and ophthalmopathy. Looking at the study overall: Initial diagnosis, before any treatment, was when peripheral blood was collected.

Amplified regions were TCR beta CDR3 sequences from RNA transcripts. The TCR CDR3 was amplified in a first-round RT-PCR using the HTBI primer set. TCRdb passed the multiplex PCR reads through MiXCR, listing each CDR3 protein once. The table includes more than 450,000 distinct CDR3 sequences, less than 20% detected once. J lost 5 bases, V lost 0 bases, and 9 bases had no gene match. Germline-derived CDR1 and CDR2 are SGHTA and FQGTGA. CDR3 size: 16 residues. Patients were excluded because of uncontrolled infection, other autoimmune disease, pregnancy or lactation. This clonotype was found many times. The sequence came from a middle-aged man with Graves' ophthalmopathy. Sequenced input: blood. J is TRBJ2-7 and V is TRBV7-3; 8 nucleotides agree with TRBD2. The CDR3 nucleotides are TGTGCCAGCAGCTTAACGGGGAGCGGGGGCCCCGACGAGCAGTACTTC. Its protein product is CASSLTGSGGPDEQYF.